Reported below is one T cell receptor beta chain. This CDR3 contains 12 residues. Germline V gene lookup returns CDR1 MDHEN and CDR2 SYDVKM. The V gene lost 6 bases and the J gene lost 7 bases, with 10 bases spanning the gap. The sample is drawn from a study of blood T cell repertoires in COVID-19. Profiling relied on immunoSEQ multiplex PCR, and the TCRdb table lists in-frame clones only, not all of them. The table records hundreds of thousands of clones, over 75% of them present only once. Researchers sorted participants into cohorts using their self-reported clinical history. This receptor was obtained from a woman aged 40 to 50 who had recovered from COVID-19. Sequenced sample: PBMCs or T cells enriched from blood (not recorded which). V is TRBV28 and J is TRBJ2-1; a possible D gene is TRBD2 (6 bases). The CDR3 sequence: CASRPAGNEQFF. Written as DNA, the CDR3 is TGTGCCAGCAGGCCCGCGGGGAATGAGCAGTTCTTC.